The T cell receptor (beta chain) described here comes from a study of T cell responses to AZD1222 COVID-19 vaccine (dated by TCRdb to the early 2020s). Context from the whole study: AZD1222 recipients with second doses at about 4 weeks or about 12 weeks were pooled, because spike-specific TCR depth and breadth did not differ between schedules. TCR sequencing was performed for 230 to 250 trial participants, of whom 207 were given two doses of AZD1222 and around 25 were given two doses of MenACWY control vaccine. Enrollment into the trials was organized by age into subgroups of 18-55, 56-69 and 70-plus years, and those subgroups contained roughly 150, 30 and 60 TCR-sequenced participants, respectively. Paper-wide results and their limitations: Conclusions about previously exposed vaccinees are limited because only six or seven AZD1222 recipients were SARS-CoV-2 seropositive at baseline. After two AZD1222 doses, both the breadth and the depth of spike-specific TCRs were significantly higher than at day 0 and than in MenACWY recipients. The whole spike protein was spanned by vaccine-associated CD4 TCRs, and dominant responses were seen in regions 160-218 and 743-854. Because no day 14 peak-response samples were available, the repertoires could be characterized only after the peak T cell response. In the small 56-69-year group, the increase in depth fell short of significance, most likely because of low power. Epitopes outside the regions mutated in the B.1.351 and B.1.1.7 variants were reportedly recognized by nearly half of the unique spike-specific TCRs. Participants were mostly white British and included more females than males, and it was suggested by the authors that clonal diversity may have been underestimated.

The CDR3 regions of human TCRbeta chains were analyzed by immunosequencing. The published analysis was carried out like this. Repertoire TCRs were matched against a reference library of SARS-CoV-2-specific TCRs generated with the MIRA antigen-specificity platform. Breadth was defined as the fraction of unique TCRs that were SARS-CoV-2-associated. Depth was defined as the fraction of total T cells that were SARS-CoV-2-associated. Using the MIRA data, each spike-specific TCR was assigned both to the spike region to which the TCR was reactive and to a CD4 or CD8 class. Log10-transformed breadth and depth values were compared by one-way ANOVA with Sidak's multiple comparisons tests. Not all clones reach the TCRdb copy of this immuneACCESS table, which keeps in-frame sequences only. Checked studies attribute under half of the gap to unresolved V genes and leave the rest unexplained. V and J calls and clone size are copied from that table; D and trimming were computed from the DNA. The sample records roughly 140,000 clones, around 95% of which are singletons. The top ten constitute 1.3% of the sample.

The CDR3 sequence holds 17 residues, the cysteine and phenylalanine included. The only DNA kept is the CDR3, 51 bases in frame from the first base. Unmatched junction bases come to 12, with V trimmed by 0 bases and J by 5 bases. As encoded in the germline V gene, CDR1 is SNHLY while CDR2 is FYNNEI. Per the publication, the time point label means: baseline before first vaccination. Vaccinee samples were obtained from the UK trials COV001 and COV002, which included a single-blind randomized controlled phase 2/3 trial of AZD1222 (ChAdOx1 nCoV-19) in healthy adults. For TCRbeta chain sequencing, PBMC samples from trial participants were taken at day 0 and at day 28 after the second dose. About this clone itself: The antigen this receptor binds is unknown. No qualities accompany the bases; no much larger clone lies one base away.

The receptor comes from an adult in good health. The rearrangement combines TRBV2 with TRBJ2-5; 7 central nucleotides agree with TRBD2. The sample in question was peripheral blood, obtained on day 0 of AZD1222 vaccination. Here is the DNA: TGTGCCAGCAGTGAAGCAAGAGCGGGGCCCGGATCGGAGACCCAGTACTTC. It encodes CASSEARAGPGSETQYF.